Sequencing of this T cell receptor (beta chain) was carried out in a study of blood T cell repertoires in COVID-19 (dated by TCRdb to the early 2020s). Study-wide context: Samples covering the acute and convalescent phases of COVID-19 were provided by collaborators in the United States, Italy and Spain. The material from the prospective study consisted of cDNA or gDNA derived from T cells, B-cell-depleted T cells, or PBMCs. Nearly every sample came with metadata listing a de-identified subject ID, COVID-19 status, age in years and sex. The dataset comprised deeply sampled blood TCRbeta repertoires from subjects exposed to, actively infected with, or recovered from COVID-19. Where HLA class I and class II types were available, the types were taken from metadata supplied by the sample provider, not from assay-based typing. The repertoires were released in a freely available public database intended as a resource for research on the immune response to SARS-CoV-2. The samples were drawn from two sources: the first 160 participants of the ongoing ImmuneRACE study, and 1,000 to 1,500 subjects contributed by 6 global collaborators. Summary of the overall study and its limitations: How much clinical and demographic metadata was included differed by source and by participant, and the metadata was provided uncurated.

Collaborating institutions collected whole blood in K2EDTA tubes following their own protocols. For TCRbeta analysis, collaborator samples were shipped as frozen whole blood, as isolated PBMCs, or as DNA extracted from either sample type. TCRbeta CDR3 regions were amplified from genomic DNA by means of the immunoSEQ Assay, a bias-controlled multiplex PCR. In the paper's pipeline: The number of nucleated cells in each sample was estimated from the amplification of reference gene primers within the assay. Sequence reads were collapsed and filtered to measure the absolute abundance of every unique TCRbeta CDR3 rearrangement. For each sample, productive Simpson clonality was calculated by taking the square root of Simpson's diversity index across productive rearrangements. Imported from immuneACCESS, the table was reduced by TCRdb to in-frame sequences with V and J called. These copies leave out some clones; in studies compared against another copy, an unresolved V gene accounts for under half, and the cause of the remainder is not known. The D gene and trimming were derived from the DNA, and the V and J assignments and clone size from that table. This sample holds roughly 190,000 clones; 85% to 90% were observed only once. Jointly, the top ten make up 3.7% of the sample.

V is reduced by 5 bases and J by 0 bases, leaving a spacing of 13 bases between them. Including cysteine and phenylalanine, the CDR3 has 15 amino acids. Only the CDR3 region is kept as DNA, spanning 45 bases read in frame from base 1. The germline V gene provides CDR1 MNHEY and CDR2 SVGAGI. This clone was seen once. Its target antigen remains unknown. The record has no base qualities; no much larger clone is one base away. Specimen: peripheral blood. The chain was built from TRBV6-5 and TRBJ1-1; no confident D gene assignment can be made. This clonotype was obtained from a man aged 18 to 30 with active or convalescent COVID-19. The sequenced DNA is TGTGCCAGCAGTCGCGGTCTACTCATGAACACTGAAGCTTTCTTT. This gives the protein CASSRGLLMNTEAFF.